This T cell receptor (beta chain) was profiled in a study of blood T cell repertoires in COVID-19. Study-level information: The origin of the acute and convalescent COVID-19 samples was the United States, Italy and Spain.

The cohort comprised adults aged about 18 to 100 years residing in approximately 25 US areas. Recovered status in Cohort 3 required two negative PCRs, clearance, or symptom resolution. Original processing methods: From reference gene primer amplification, estimates of nucleated cell counts were derived. Only in-frame clones appear in the TCRdb table, and some are missing; sequencing was by immunoSEQ multiplex PCR. V and J calls and clone size are copied from that table; D and trimming were computed from the DNA. The sample yields about 380,000 clones, about 88% seen once. The specimen was PBMCs or T cells enriched from blood (not recorded which). This TCR derives from a woman between 18 and 30 years old who had recovered from COVID-19.

DNA of the CDR3: TGTGCCAGTAGTATAAGAGTGGGTCGGGATGAGCAGTTCTTC. It codes for CASSIRVGRDEQFF. The J gene is TRBJ2-1, the V gene TRBV19, with no clear D. Germline V CDR1 and CDR2: LNHDA, SQIVND (reference sequence). This CDR3 is 14 amino acids long. Trimming cost V 2 bases and J 8 bases, with 13 bases left between them.